The 24 T cell receptor beta chains given below trace back to one sample, sequenced in a study of radiotherapy plus CTLA-4 blockade in lung cancer. The assay was immunoSEQ multiplex PCR, and TCRdb's table has in-frame clones only and misses some. The sample has 53,000 or so clones, about 88% seen once. The starting material was peripheral blood, obtained from a patient treated with radiotherapy plus ipilimumab. These receptors all stem from a human donor with non-small cell lung cancer whose response to radiotherapy plus ipilimumab could not be evaluated.

This clone was seen once. The chain uses TRBV19 and TRBJ2-7; TRBD2 aligns across 7 bases. The CDR3 covers 11 residues. Trimming took 10 bases from V and 2 from J; bases not matched to a gene: 2. From germline, CDR1 is LNHDA and CDR2 SQIVND (reference sequence). CDR3 protein: CATSGTYEQYF. CDR3 DNA sequence: TGTGCCACAAGCGGGACCTACGAGCAGTACTTC. Full variable domain (missing parts from reference TRBV19 and TRBJ2-7): DGGITQSPKYLFRKEGQNVTLSCEQNLNHDAMYWYRQDPGQGLRLIYYSQIVNDFQKGDIAEGYSVSREKKESFPLTVTSAQKNPTAFYLCATSGTYEQYFGPGTRLTVT.

V usage is TRBV10-1 and J usage is TRBJ2-5; no clear D. The tail of the sequence fits TRBJ2-7 better, so the J call may be wrong. The CDR3 is 13 residues long. CDR1 and CDR2 from the germline V gene are WNHNN and SYGVQD (reference sequence). The CDR3, as DNA: TGCGCCACCTCCCGCGGTCTGGCATACGAGCAGTACTTC. Translated, it gives CATSRGLAYEQYF.

The chain joins TRBV14 to TRBJ2-7, with a tentative D call TRBD1 (6 bases). Germline CDR1 and CDR2: SGHDN and FVKESK. Trimming cost V 5 bases and J 2 bases, with 10 bases left between them. The CDR3 contains 13 residues. CDR3 nucleotides: TGTGCCAGCAGCGGATGGACAGCCTACGAGCAGTACTTC. Translated, it gives CASSGWTAYEQYF.

This clone came up a few times. The genes are TRBV11-2 and TRBJ2-1, with TRBD2 identical over 10 bases. V trimming: 4 bases; J trimming: 5 bases; junction bases outside the gene matches: 5. Germline V gene data show CDR1 as SGHAT and CDR2 as FQNNGV. This CDR3 spans 15 amino acids. The CDR3 protein is CASSSTSGVNNEQFF. The CDR3 nucleotides read TGTGCCAGCAGCTCTACTAGCGGGGTAAACAATGAGCAGTTCTTC.

The chain employs TRBV15 and TRBJ1-2, with 7 positions matching TRBD1. CDR3 length equals 17 residues. Germline CDR1 LNHNV, CDR2 YYDKDF (reference sequence). Trimming cost V 6 bases and J 3 bases; bases outside gene matches: 16. CDR3 region: CATSLASHRGAYYGYTF. DNA of the CDR3: TGTGCCACCAGTCTCGCCTCCCACAGGGGAGCCTACTATGGCTACACCTTC.

The V call is TRBV10-1, the J call TRBJ2-7; D possibly corresponds to TRBD1 (5 bases). The ends were cut back, 3 bases at V and 6 bases at J, with 15 bases in the middle. The CDR3 runs to 14 residues. The germline gives CDR1 WNHNN, CDR2 SYGVQD (reference sequence). The CDR3 nucleotides are TGCGCCAGCAGTGAACGGGCAGGGCGAGGCGAGCAGTACTTC. This gives the protein CASSERAGRGEQYF.

This clone was seen just once. This sequence joins TRBV7-6 and TRBJ1-3; D is possibly TRBD1 (6 bases). Germline V gene sequence: CDR1 SGHVS, CDR2 FNYEAQ. Trimming removed 5 bases at V and 1 base at J, with 9 bases between. This CDR3 region has 14 residues. This chain's CDR3 is CASSPGQSGNTIYF. The CDR3 bases are TGTGCCAGCAGCCCCGGACAGTCTGGAAACACCATATATTTT.

The chain has TRBV12-5 and TRBJ1-1, with TRBD1 identical over 7 bases. Germline CDR1 is LGHNT and CDR2 is FRNRAP. V lost 0 bases, J lost 4 bases, and 2 bases stayed unmatched. CDR3 size: 14 residues. In DNA, the CDR3 is TGTGCTAGTGGTTTGGTAGCAGGGGGCACTGAAGCTTTCTTT. Its translation is CASGLVAGGTEAFF. Looking up the rest from reference TRBV12-5 and TRBJ1-1 gives the full variable domain: DARVTQTPRHKVTEMGQEVTMRCQPILGHNTVFWYRQTMMQGLELLAYFRNRAPLDDSGMPKDRFSAEMPDATLATLKIQPSEPRDSAVYFCASGLVAGGTEAFFGQGTRLTVV.

The chain couples TRBV7-2 to TRBJ1-1; 7 nucleotides align to TRBD1. Per germline, CDR1 SGHTA and CDR2 FQGNSA. The V gene end was trimmed by 3 bases and the J gene end by 0 bases; junction bases not matched to a gene: 7. The CDR3 spans 16 residues. The CDR3 region has the DNA TGTGCCAGCAGCTTTGGAAACAGGGGAATGAACACTGAAGCTTTCTTT. Residues: CASSFGNRGMNTEAFF.

The chain employs TRBV28 and TRBJ1-2; tentatively, D is TRBD1 (5 bases). Germline CDR1 MDHEN, CDR2 SYDVKM. Trimming pared 8 bases from V and 6 bases from J, leaving 10 bases between. The CDR3 contains 11 residues. The CDR3: CASWGGNGYTF. Written as DNA, the CDR3 is TGTGCCAGCTGGGGGGGAAATGGCTACACCTTC.

This chain connects TRBV25-1 to TRBJ2-7; 7 bases agree with TRBD1. The length of the CDR3 is 14 residues. Germline CDR1 is MGHDK and CDR2 is SYGVNS. The V and J ends lost 3 bases and 5 bases, in that order; junction bases with no gene match: 7. The CDR3 protein is CASSDKGAGDEQYF. For the CDR3, the DNA is TGTGCCAGCAGTGATAAGGGGGCCGGCGACGAGCAGTACTTC.

V is TRBV9 and J is TRBJ2-3; D unclear. CDR3 length: 13 residues. CDR1 is SGDLS and CDR2 is YYNGEE in the germline V gene. Trimming left V 2 bases short and J 5 bases short, with 9 bases between. The CDR3 protein is CASSVAPGDTQYF. CDR3 nucleotides: TGTGCCAGCAGCGTCGCGCCCGGAGATACGCAGTATTTT.

This chain joins TRBV5-4 and TRBJ2-7, with 7 bases identical to TRBD2. The V and J ends lost 0 bases and 6 bases, in that order; junction bases with no gene match: 3. Germline-derived CDR1 and CDR2 are SGHNT and YYREEE (reference sequence). There are 13 residues in the CDR3. The CDR3 protein is CASSLAGTTEQYF. For the CDR3, the DNA is TGTGCCAGCAGCTTGGCCGGGACTACCGAGCAGTACTTC.

This clone is a singleton in its sample. The gene calls are TRBV6-6 and TRBJ1-4; no clear D. Looked up from germline, CDR1 is MNHNY and CDR2 is SVGAGI (reference sequence). The CDR3 is made up of 15 amino acids. Between the trimmed V and J ends, which lost 3 bases and 7 bases, there was a span of 15 bases. In DNA form, the CDR3 reads TGTGCCAGCAGTTATGCGCCGCCCGCTAGTGAAAAACTGTTTTTT. This codes for CASSYAPPASEKLFF.

Here the CDR3 reads CAISDVYGYTF. CDR3 bases: TGTGCCATCAGTGACGTTTATGGCTACACCTTC. V is TRBV10-3 and J is TRBJ1-2; D not resolved. The germline V and J ends were trimmed by 3 bases and 5 bases, with 4 bases remaining between them. This CDR3 region has 11 residues. From germline, CDR1 is ENHRY and CDR2 SYGVKD.

This rearrangement joins TRBV7-2 to TRBJ1-5, with 9 bases that match TRBD1. V lost 5 bases and J lost 7; bases outside the gene matches: 6. CDR3 length: 14 residues. The V gene's germline CDR1 is SGHTA and CDR2 FQGNSA. The CDR3 nucleotides are TGTGCCAGCAGCCCGACAGGGGGACTGCAGCCCCAGCATTTT. Translating it yields CASSPTGGLQPQHF.

The V and J genes are TRBV29-1 and TRBJ1-1; D gene ambiguous. Trimming took off 3 bases at V and 6 bases at J, with 17 bases between the two ends. The germline CDR1 and CDR2 sequences are SQVTM and ANQGSEA. This CDR3 is built from 14 residues. Written as DNA, the CDR3 is TGCAGCGTTGAGAAGTTCGGGTCGACCGCTGAAGCTTTCTTT. Its protein product is CSVEKFGSTAEAFF.

The chain has TRBV18 and TRBJ2-1; 13 bases agree with TRBD2. The ends lost 3 bases at V and 5 bases at J; junction bases unmatched: 4. CDR3 length equals 16 residues. The V gene's germline CDR1 is KGHSH and CDR2 LQKENI. As DNA, the CDR3 is TGTGCCAGCTCACCCTGGACTAGCGGGGGAAACAATGAGCAGTTCTTC. It yields the protein CASSPWTSGGNNEQFF. Drawing the rest from reference TRBV18 and TRBJ2-1, the complete variable domain is NAGVMQNPRHLVRRRGQEARLRCSPMKGHSHVYWYRQLPEEGLKFMVYLQKENIIDESGMPKERFSAEFPKEGPSILRIQQVVRGDSAAYFCASSPWTSGGNNEQFFGPGTRLTVL.

This chain connects TRBV11-3 to TRBJ2-7; 7 bases are a match to TRBD1. After removal of 5 bases from V and 4 bases from J, the junction contained 2 bases not matched to a gene. Germline V gives CDR1 SGHNT, CDR2 YENEEA. The CDR3 sequence is 12 residues long. CDR3 protein: CASSPGGYEQYF. CDR3 sequence (DNA): TGTGCCAGCAGCCCAGGGGGATACGAGCAGTACTTC.

The V call is TRBV11-3, the J call TRBJ2-7; no clear D gene. The CDR3 spans 13 residues. Trimming took off 1 base at V and 3 bases at J, with 7 bases between the two ends. The germline V gene encodes CDR1 SGHNT and CDR2 YENEEA. This CDR3 is CASSLVGYYEQYF. CDR3 coding DNA: TGTGCCAGCAGCTTAGTCGGTTACTACGAGCAGTACTTC.

The chain has TRBV5-1 and TRBJ2-1; weak D call: TRBD2 (6 bases). Germline V gene sequence: CDR1 SGHRS, CDR2 YFSETQ. The CDR3 extends over 16 amino acids. The V end was cut by 0 bases, the J end by 8 bases, with 18 bases between. CDR3 nucleotide sequence: TGCGCCAGCAGCTTGGCTAGTCTAGCGTTGTTCGATGAGCAGTTCTTC. This translates into CASSLASLALFDEQFF.

The chain links TRBV7-2 to TRBJ2-3; D gene uncertain. V shed 3 bases and J shed 1 base, with 8 bases lying between them. This CDR3 is built from 14 residues. Looked up from germline, CDR1 is SGHTA and CDR2 is FQGNSA. The CDR3 bases are TGTGCCAGCAGCTTTGACTCAGGCACAGATACGCAGTATTTT. Its protein product is CASSFDSGTDTQYF.

The chain recombines TRBV7-9 with TRBJ1-2; TRBD1 agrees at 7 bases. The CDR3 totals 17 residues. CDR1 and CDR2 (germline): SEHNR, FQNEAQ (reference sequence). The ends lost 5 bases at V and 0 bases at J; junction bases unmatched: 12. As DNA, the CDR3 is TGTGCCAGCAGCGTCCTCCGGGACAGACTTTCTAACTATGGCTACACCTTC. It yields the protein CASSVLRDRLSNYGYTF.

This sequence joins TRBV5-1 and TRBJ2-3; 7 nucleotides align to TRBD1. The CDR3 length is 14 residues. J was trimmed by 2 bases and V by 2 bases; bases with no gene match: 2. Germline V gene lookup returns CDR1 SGHRS and CDR2 YFSETQ. The CDR3 here is CASSFGQATDTQYF. The DNA of the CDR3 is TGCGCCAGCAGCTTTGGACAGGCCACAGATACGCAGTATTTT.